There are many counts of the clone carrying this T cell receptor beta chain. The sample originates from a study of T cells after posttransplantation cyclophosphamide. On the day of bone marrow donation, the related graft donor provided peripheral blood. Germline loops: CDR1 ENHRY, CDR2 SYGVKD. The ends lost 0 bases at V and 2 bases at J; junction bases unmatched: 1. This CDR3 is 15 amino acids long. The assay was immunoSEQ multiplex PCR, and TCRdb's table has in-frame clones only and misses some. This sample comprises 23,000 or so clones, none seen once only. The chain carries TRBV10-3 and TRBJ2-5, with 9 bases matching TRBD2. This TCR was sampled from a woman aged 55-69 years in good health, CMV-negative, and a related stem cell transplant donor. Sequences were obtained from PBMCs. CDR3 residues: CAISESSGGQETQYF. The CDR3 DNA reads TGTGCCATCAGTGAGTCGAGCGGGGGGCAAGAGACCCAGTACTTC.